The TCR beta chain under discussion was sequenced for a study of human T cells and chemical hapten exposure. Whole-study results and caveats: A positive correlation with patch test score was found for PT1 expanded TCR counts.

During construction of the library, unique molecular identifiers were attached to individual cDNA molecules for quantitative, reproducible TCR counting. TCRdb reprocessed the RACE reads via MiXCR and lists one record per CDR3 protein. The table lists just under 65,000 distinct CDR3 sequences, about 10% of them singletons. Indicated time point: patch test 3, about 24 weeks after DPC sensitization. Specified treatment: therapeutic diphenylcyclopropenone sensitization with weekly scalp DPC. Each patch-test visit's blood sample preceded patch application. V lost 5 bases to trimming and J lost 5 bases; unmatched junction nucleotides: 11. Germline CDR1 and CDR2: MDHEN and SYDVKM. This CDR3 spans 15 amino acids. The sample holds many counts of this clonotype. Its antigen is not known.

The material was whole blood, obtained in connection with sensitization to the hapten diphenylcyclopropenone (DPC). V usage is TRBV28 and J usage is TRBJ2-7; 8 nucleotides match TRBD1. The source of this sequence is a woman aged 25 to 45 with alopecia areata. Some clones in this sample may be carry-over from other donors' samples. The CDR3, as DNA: TGTGCCAGCAGTCCCGTCTCACAGGGGGTCAACGAGCAGTACTTC. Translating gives CASSPVSQGVNEQYF.